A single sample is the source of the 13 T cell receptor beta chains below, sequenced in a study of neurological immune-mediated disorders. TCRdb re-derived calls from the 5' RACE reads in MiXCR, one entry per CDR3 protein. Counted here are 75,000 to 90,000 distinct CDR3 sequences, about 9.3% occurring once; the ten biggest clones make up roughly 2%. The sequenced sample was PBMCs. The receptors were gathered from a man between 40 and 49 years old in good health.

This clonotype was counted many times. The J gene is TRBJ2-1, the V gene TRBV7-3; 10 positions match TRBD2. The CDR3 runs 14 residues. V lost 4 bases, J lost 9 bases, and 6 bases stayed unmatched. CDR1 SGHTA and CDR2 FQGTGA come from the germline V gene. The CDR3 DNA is TGTGCCAGCAGCTCAAGCGGGGGGGGCAGTGAGCAGTTCTTC. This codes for CASSSSGGGSEQFF.

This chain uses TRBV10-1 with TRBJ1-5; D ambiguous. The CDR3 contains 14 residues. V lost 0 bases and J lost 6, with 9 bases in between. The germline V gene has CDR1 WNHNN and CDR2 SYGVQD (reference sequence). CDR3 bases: TGCGCCAGCAGTGAGTCAGGGCCCGGTCAGCCCCAGCATTTT. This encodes CASSESGPGQPQHF.

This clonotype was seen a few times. CDR3 protein: CAISESIVKRGVNTQYF. The CDR3 bases are TGTGCCATCAGTGAGTCGATCGTTAAAAGAGGGGTAAATACGCAGTATTTT. V and J are TRBV10-3 and TRBJ2-3; D assignment may be TRBD1 or TRBD2 (5 bases each). Germline values: CDR1 ENHRY, CDR2 SYGVKD. CDR3 size: 17 residues. Trimming removed 0 bases from V and 7 bases from J, with 20 bases in between.

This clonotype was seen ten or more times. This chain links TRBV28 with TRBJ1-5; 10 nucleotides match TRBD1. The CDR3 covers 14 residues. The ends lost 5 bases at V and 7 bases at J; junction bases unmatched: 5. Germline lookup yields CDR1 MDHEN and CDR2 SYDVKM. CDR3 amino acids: CASSRTGQGQPQHF. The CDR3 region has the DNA TGTGCCAGCAGTAGGACGGGACAGGGGCAGCCCCAGCATTTT.

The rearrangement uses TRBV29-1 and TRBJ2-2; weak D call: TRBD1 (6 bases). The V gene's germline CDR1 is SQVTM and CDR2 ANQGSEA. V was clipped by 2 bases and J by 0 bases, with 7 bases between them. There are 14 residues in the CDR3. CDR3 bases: TGCAGCGTTGAAAGGGACACGAACACCGGGGAGCTGTTTTTT. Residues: CSVERDTNTGELFF.

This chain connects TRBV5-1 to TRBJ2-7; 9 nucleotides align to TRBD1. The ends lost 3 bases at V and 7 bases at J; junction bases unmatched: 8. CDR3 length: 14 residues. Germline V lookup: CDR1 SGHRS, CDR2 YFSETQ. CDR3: CASSSGQGIGEQYF. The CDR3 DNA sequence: TGCGCCAGCAGCTCGGGACAGGGTATTGGTGAGCAGTACTTC.

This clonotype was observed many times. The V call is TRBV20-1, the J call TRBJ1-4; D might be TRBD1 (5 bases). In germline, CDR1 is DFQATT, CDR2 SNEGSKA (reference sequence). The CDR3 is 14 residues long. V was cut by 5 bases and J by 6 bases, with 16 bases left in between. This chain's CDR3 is CSALDRGRDEKLFF. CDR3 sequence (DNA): TGCAGTGCTCTGGACCGGGGGAGAGATGAAAAACTGTTTTTT.

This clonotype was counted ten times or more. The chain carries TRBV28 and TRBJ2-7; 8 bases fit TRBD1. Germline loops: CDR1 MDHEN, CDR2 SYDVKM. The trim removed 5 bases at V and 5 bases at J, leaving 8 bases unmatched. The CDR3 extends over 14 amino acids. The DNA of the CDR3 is TGTGCCAGCAGTGCCGGGACAGGTAGCGACGAGCAGTACTTC. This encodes CASSAGTGSDEQYF.

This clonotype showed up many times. CDR3 region: CSANLGGEQYF. DNA for the CDR3: TGCAGTGCTAATCTGGGCGGCGAGCAGTACTTC. The genes are TRBV20-1 and TRBJ2-7; D unresolved. Germline CDR1 is DFQATT and CDR2 is SNEGSKA (reference sequence). The CDR3 covers 11 residues. The germline V and J ends were trimmed by 4 bases and 6 bases, with 10 bases remaining between them.

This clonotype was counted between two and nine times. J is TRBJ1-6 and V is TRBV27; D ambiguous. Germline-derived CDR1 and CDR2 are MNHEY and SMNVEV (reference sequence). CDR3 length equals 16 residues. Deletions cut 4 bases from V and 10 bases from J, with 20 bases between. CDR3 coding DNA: TGTGCCAGCAGTTCTCTTTTGGAGGCTGAATGGTCACCCCTCCACTTT. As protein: CASSSLLEAEWSPLHF.

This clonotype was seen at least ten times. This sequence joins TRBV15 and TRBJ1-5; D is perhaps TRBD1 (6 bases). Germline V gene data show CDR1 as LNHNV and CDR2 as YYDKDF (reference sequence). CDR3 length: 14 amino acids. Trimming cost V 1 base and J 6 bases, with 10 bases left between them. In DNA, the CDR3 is TGTGCCACCAGCAGAGGGGGAGGGGGTCAGCCCCAGCATTTT. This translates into CATSRGGGGQPQHF. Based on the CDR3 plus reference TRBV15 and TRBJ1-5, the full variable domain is DAMVIQNPRYQVTQFGKPVTLSCSQTLNHNVMYWYQQKSSQAPKLLFHYYDKDFNNEADTPDNFQSRRPNTSFCFLDIRSPGLGDTAMYLCATSRGGGGQPQHFGDGTRLSIL.

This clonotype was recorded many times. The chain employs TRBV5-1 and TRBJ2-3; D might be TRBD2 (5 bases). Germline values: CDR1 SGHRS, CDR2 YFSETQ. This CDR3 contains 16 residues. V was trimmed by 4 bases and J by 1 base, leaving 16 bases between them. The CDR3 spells CASSPLRGPRTDTQYF. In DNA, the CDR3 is TGCGCCAGCAGCCCCTTGAGAGGGCCTCGCACAGATACGCAGTATTTT.

Here the CDR3 reads CSAHTVGGHTDTQYF. For the CDR3, the DNA is TGCAGTGCTCATACGGTCGGAGGCCACACAGATACGCAGTATTTT. The chain has TRBV20-1 and TRBJ2-3; D may be TRBD2 (5 bases). This CDR3 spans 15 amino acids. Germline CDR1 DFQATT, CDR2 SNEGSKA (reference sequence). Deletions cut 5 bases from V and 2 bases from J, with 17 bases between.